This T cell receptor beta chain is from a study of T cell repertoires in cytomegalovirus infection. One entry per CDR3 protein, called by TCRdb with MiXCR from the reads. Found here are about 250,000 distinct CDR3 sequences, approximately 13% of them singletons; the top ten hold roughly 1.7%. This clonotype has more than one count but fewer than ten. Its antigen remains unknown. Notes on the study in general: The ex vivo response showed dominance by HLA-C-restricted CMV-specific TCR beta clonotypes.

CDR1 and CDR2 from the germline V gene are SEHNR and FQNEAQ (reference sequence). The CDR3 has 15 amino acids. V shed 5 bases and J 5 bases; nucleotides not matched to a gene: 6. This TCR was recovered from a human donor in good health (CMV status not recorded). Some clones in this sample may be carry-over from other donors' samples. Sequencing was performed on PBMCs. The chain combines TRBV7-9 with TRBJ2-1; 10 bases line up with TRBD2. CDR3 region: CASSPQLAGHNEQFF. In nucleotides, the CDR3 is TGTGCCAGCAGCCCCCAACTAGCGGGGCACAATGAGCAGTTCTTC.